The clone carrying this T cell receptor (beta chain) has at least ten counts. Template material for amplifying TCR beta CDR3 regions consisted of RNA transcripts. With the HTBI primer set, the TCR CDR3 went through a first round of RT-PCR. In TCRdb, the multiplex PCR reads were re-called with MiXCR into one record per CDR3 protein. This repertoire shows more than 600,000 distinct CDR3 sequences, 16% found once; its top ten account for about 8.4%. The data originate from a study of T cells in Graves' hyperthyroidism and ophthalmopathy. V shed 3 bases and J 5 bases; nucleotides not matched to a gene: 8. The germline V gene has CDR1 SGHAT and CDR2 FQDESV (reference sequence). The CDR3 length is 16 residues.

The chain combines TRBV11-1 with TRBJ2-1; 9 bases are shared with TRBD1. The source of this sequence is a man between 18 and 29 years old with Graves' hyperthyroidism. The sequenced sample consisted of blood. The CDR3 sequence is CASSLAGQGWDNEQFF. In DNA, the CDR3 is TGTGCCAGCAGCTTGGCGGGACAGGGATGGGACAATGAGCAGTTCTTC.